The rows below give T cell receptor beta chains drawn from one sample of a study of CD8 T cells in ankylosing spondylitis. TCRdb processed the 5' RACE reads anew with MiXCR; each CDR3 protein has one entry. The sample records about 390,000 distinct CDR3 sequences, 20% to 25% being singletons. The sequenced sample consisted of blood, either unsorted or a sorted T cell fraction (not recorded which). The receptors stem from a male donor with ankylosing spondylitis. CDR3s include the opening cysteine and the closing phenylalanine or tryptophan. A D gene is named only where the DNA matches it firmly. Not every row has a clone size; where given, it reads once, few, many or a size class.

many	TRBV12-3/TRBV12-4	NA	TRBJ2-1	TGTGCCGGAGCAGGAGACTACAATGAGCAGTTCTTC	CAGAGDYNEQFF
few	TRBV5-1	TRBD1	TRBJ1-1	TGCGCCAGCAGAATCCGAACAGGGGGCCTGAACACTGAAGCTTTCTTT	CASRIRTGGLNTEAFF
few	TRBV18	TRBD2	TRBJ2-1	TGTGCCAGCTCACCTCCCAAGACTAGCGGGAGTACGAATGAGCAGTTCTTC	CASSPPKTSGSTNEQFF
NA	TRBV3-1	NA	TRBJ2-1	TGTGCCAGCAGACAAGCCCAACGTTCGTTGCAGTTCTTC	CASRQAQRSLQFF
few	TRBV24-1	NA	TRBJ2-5	TGTGCCACAGCGGAGGAGGGACCCGCAAAGACCCAGTACTTC	CATAEEGPAKTQYF
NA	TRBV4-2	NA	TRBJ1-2	TGTGCCAGCAGCAACTCGGGGGCTGAGGGCTACACCTTC	CASSNSGAEGYTF
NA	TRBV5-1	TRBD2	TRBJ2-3	TGCGCCAGCAGCTCGGGACTAGCGGGAAGTGTCTCAGATACGCAGTATTTT	CASSSGLAGSVSDTQYF
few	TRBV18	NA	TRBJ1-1	TGTGCCAGCTCCCTATCCGCAGAAAACACTGAAGCTTTCTTT	CASSLSAENTEAFF
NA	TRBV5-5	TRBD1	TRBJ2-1	TGTGCCAGCAGCAAGCCGGGACAGGGATCTGAGCAGTTCTTC	CASSKPGQGSEQFF
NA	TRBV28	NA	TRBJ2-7	TGTGCCAGCAGTTCAGGAGCCCCCTACGAGCAGTACTTC	CASSSGAPYEQYF
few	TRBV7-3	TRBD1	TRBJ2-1	TGTGCCAGCAGCAACAGGGGGACAGGGGGTTGGAATGAGCAGTTCTTC	CASSNRGTGGWNEQFF
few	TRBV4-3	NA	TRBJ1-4	TGCGCCAGCAGCCAAGACCCCGATCAGGGGCGTGAAAAACTGTTTTTT	CASSQDPDQGREKLFF
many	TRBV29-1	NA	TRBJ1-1	TGCAGCGTGGAGAAGAACACTGAAGCTTTCTTT	CSVEKNTEAFF
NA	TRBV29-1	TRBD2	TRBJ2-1	TGCAGCGTTGAAGGTGGGCTAGCGGGAAGGAGCGCCTACAATGAGCAGTTCTTC	CSVEGGLAGRSAYNEQFF
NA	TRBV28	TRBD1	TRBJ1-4	TGTGCCAGCAGTTTTTTTCAGGGGGCAACTAATGAAAAACTGTTTTTT	CASSFFQGATNEKLFF
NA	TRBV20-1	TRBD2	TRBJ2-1	TGCAGTGCTAGTAATCTGGCGGGAGGGTACAATGAGCAGTTCTTC	CSASNLAGGYNEQFF
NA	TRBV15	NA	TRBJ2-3	TGTGCCACCAGCAGAGAAAGGGTCACAGATACGCAGTATTTT	CATSRERVTDTQYF
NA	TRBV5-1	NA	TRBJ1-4	TGCGCCAGCAGCTCGAAGGGCCAGAATGAAAAACTGTTTTTT	CASSSKGQNEKLFF
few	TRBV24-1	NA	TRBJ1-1	TGTGCCACCAGTGATTTCGCGGGGGGCAGGGGAGCTTTCTTT	CATSDFAGGRGAFF
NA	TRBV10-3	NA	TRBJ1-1	TGTGCCATCAGCACGGGAAACACTGAAGCTTTCTTT	CAISTGNTEAFF
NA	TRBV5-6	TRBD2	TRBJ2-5	TGTGCCAGCAGCTTGGTCTTAGCGGGAGGAGGAGAGACCCAGTACTTC	CASSLVLAGGGETQYF
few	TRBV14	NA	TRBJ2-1	TGTGCCAGCAGCCAAGATGGGGTGCATGAGCAGTTCTTC	CASSQDGVHEQFF
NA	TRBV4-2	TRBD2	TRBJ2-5	TGTGCCAGCAGCCTCGGGACTAGCGGGAGGGCGGGGGAGACCCAGTACTTC	CASSLGTSGRAGETQYF
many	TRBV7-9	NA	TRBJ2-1	TGTGCCAGCAGCTTGGGTCGAGGCTCCTACAATGAGCAGTTCTTC	CASSLGRGSYNEQFF
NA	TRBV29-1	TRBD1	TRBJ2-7	TGCAGCGTTGGGGACAGGGGCGAGCAGTACTTC	CSVGDRGEQYF
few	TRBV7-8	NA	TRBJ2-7	TGTGCCAGCAGCTTAGCGGGGGGCCACGAGCAGTACTTC	CASSLAGGHEQYF
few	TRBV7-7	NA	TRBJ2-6	TGTGCTAGCAGCTTAGCCACAGGAATCGCCGGGGCCAACGTCCTGACTTTC	CASSLATGIAGANVLTF
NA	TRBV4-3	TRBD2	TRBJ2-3	TGCGCCAGCAGCCAAGATGAACTAGCGAGCGGGGGCACAGATACGCAGTATTTT	CASSQDELASGGTDTQYF
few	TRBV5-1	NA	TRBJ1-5	TGCGCCAGCAGCTTGGAAGGGGTGAATCAGCCCCAGCATTTT	CASSLEGVNQPQHF
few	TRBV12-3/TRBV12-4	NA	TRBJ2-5	TGTGCCAGCAGTAGGCCCATGGGGCGCCTAGAGACCCAGTACTTC	CASSRPMGRLETQYF
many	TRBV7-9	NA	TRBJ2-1	TGTGCCAGCGGCAGCAGCTTCTCCTACAATGAGCAGTTCTTC	CASGSSFSYNEQFF
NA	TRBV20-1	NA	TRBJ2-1	TGCAGTGCGCTCAGGGACACTTCGTACAATGAGCAGTTCTTC	CSALRDTSYNEQFF
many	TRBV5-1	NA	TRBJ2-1	TGCGCCAGCAGGGAGGGGACGGGTAATGAGCAGTTCTTC	CASREGTGNEQFF
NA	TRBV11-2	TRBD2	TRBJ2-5	TGTGCCAGCAGCTTAGGGGTTGGTAGCGGGAGCGGGCAAGAGACCCAGTACTTC	CASSLGVGSGSGQETQYF
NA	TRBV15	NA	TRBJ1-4	TGTGCCACCAGCAGAGATCTCGGCGGGGGCAATGAAAAACTGTTTTTT	CATSRDLGGGNEKLFF
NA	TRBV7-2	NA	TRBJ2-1	TGTGCCAGCAGCTTAGCATCTCGGGGCGGTAATGAGCAGTTCTTC	CASSLASRGGNEQFF
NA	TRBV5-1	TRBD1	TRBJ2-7	TGCGCCAGCAATCTGGGGACAGGGACCTACGAGCAGTACTTC	CASNLGTGTYEQYF
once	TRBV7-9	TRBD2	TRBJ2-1	TGTGCCAGCAGCTTAGCCGGACTAGCGGAACGGATAGGTGAGCAGTTCTTC	CASSLAGLAERIGEQFF
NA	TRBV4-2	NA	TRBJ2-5	TGTGCCAGCAGCCAAGAATACGGAAGGCAGACCCAGTACTTC	CASSQEYGRQTQYF
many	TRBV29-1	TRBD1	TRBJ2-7	TGCAGCGCCGGACAGGCGATGGGAGAGCAGTACTTC	CSAGQAMGEQYF
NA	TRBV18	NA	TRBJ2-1	TGTGCCAGCTCGGAAGGGCGGGTGATCAGGGAGCAGTTCTTC	CASSEGRVIREQFF
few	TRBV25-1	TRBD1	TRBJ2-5	TGTGCCAGCAGTGATCAGGGACAGGGGTACCAAGAGACCCAGTACTTC	CASSDQGQGYQETQYF
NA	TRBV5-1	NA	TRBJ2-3	TGCGCCAGCAGCTTGGAGGGCCGCGGGATGGATACGCAGTATTTT	CASSLEGRGMDTQYF
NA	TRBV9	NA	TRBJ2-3	TGTGCCAGCAGCGTAGCTCCCGGGGCAGATACGCAGTATTTT	CASSVAPGADTQYF
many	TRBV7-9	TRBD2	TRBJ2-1	TGTGCCAGCAGCTTATCATCTAGCGGGAGCGTCGATGAGCAGTTCTTC	CASSLSSSGSVDEQFF
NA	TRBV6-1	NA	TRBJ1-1	TGTGCCAGCAGTGCCACGACAGAACGAGAAGCTTTCTTT	CASSATTEREAFF
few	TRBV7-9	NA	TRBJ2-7	TGTGCCAGCAGCCCCGAGCTGGATCGTGGTCAACAGTACTTC	CASSPELDRGQQYF
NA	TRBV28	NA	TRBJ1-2	TGTGCCAGCAGTTTAATAGCTAACTATGGCTACACCTTC	CASSLIANYGYTF